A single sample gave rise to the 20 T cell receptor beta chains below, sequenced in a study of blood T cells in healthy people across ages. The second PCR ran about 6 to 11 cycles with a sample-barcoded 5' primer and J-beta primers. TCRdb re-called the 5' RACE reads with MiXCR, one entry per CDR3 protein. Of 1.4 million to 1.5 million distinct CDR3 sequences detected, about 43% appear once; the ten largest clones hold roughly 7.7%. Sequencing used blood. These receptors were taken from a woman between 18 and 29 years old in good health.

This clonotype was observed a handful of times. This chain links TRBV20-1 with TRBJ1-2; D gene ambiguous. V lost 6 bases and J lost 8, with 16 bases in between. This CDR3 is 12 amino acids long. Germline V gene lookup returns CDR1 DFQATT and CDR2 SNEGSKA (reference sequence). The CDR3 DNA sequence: TGCAGTGCCCCTTCGCACTACCTGGGCTACACCTTC. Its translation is CSAPSHYLGYTF.

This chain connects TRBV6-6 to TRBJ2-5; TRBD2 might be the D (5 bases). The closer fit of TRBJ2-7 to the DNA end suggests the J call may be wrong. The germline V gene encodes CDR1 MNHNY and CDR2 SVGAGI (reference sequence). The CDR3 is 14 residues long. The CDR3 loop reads CASSYSASRYEQYF. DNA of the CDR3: TGTGCCAGCAGTTACTCAGCTAGCAGATACGAGCAGTACTTC.

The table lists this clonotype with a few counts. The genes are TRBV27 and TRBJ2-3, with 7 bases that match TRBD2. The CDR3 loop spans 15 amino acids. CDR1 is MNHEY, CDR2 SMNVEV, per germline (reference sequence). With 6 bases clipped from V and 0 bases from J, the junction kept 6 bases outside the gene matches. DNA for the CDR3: TGTGCCAGCAGCGAACTAGCGCGTAGCACAGATACGCAGTATTTT. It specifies CASSELARSTDTQYF.

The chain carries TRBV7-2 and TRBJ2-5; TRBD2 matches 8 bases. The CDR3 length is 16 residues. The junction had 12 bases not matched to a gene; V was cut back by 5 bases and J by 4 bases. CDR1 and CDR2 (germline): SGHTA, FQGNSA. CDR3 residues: CASSLSLAGIGETQYF. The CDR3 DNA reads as TGTGCCAGCAGCCTCAGTCTAGCGGGCATCGGAGAGACCCAGTACTTC.

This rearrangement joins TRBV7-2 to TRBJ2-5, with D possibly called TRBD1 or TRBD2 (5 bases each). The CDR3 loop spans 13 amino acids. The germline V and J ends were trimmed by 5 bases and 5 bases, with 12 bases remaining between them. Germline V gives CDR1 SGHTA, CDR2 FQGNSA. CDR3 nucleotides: TGTGCCAGCAGCCCGGACTGGGGGGAGACCCAGTACTTC. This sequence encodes CASSPDWGETQYF.

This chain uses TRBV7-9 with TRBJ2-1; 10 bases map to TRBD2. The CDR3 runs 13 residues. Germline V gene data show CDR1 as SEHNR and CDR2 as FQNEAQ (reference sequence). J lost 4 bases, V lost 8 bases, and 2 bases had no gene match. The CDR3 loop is CASGTSAYNEQFF. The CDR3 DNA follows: TGTGCCAGCGGGACTAGCGCGTACAATGAGCAGTTCTTC.

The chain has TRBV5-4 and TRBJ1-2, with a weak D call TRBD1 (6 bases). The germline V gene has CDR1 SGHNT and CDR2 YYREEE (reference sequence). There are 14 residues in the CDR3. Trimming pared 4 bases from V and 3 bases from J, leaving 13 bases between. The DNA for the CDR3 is TGTGCCAGCAGCGGCAGACAGGTAGACTATGGCTACACCTTC. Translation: CASSGRQVDYGYTF.

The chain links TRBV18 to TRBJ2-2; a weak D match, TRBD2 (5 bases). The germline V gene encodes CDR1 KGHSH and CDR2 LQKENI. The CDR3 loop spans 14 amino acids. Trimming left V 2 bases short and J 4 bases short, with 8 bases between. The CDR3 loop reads CASSPLRATGELFF. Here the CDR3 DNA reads TGTGCCAGCTCACCATTGAGGGCCACCGGGGAGCTGTTTTTT.

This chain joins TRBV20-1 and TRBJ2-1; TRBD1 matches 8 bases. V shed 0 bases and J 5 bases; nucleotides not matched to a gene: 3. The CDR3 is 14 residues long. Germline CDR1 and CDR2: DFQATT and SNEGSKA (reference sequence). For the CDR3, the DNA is TGCAGTGCTAGAGAGCGGGACAGGAACAATGAGCAGTTCTTC. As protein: CSARERDRNNEQFF.

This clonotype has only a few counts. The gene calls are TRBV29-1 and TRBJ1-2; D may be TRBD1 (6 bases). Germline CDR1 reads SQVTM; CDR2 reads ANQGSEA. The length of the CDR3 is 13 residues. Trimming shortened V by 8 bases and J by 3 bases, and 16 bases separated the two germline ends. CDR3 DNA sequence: TGCAGCACGGAGGGGGGGAGCTACTATGGCTACACCTTC. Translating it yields CSTEGGSYYGYTF.

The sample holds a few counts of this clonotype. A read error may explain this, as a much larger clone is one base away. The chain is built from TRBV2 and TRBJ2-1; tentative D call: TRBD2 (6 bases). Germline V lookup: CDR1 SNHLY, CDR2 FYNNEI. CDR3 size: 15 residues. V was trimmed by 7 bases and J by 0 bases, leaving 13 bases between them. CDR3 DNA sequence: TGTGCCAGCAACCCGGACGGGAGCTCCTACAATGAGCAGTTCTTC. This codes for CASNPDGSSYNEQFF.

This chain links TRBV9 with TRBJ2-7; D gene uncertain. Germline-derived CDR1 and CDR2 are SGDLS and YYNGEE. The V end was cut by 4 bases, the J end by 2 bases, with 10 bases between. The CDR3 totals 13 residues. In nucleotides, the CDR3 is TGTGCCAGCAGCCCGACACTCACCTACGAGCAGTACTTC. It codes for CASSPTLTYEQYF.

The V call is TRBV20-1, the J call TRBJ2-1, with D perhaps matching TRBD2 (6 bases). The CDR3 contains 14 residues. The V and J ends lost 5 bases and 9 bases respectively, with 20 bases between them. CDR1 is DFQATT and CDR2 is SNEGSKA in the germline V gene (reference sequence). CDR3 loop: CSAPPGGVRGEQFF. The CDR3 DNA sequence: TGCAGTGCTCCCCCAGGCGGGGTAAGGGGTGAGCAGTTCTTC.

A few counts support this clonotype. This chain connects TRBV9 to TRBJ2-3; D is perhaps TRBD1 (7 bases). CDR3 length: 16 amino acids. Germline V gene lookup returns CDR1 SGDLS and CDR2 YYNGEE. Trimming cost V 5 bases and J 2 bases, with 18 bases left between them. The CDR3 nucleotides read TGTGCCAGCAGAGAACCCCAGGGGGGACCCACAGATACGCAGTATTTT. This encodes CASREPQGGPTDTQYF.

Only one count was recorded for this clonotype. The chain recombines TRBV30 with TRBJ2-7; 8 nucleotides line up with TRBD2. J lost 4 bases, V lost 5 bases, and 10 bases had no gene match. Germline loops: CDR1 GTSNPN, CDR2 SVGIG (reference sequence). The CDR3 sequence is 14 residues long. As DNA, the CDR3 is TGTGCCTGGCGACCGGGACTAGAGTTGTACGAGCAGTACTTC. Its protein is CAWRPGLELYEQYF.

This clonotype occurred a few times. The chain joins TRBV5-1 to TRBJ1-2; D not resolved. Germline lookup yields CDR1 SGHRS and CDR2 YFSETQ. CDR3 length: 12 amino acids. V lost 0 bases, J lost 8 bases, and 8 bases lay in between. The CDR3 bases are TGCGCCAGCAGCTTGGAATCTTTAGGCTACACCTTC. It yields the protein CASSLESLGYTF.

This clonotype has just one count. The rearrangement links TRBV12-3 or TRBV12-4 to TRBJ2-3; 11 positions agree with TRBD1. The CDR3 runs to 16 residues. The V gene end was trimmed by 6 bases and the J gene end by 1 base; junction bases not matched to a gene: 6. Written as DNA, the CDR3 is TGTGCCAGCAGACCCGGACAGGGGGCCCGCACAGATACGCAGTATTTT. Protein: CASRPGQGARTDTQYF.

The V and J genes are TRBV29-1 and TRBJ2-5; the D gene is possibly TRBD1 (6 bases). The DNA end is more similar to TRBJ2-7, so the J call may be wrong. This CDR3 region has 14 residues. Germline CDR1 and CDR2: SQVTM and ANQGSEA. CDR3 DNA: TGCAGCCCGAATCACAGGGACGACGGAGACGAGCAGTACTTC. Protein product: CSPNHRDDGDEQYF.

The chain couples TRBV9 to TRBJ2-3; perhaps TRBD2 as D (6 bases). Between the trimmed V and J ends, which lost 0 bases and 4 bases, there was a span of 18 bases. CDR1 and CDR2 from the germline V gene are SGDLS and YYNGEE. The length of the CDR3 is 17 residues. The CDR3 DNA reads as TGTGCCAGCAGCGTAGAGTACGGGAGCGGGCGAGCAGATACGCAGTATTTT. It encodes CASSVEYGSGRADTQYF.

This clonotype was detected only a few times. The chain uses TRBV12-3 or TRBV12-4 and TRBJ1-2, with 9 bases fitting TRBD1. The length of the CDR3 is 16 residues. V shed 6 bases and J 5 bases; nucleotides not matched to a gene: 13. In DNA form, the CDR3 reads TGTGCCAGCAGCTCGCCACAGGGGGCGACCATATATGGCTACACCTTC. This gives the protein CASSSPQGATIYGYTF.